This T cell receptor beta chain was identified during a study of blood T cell repertoires in COVID-19. The overall study: COVID-19 samples from acute and convalescent phases originated in the United States, Italy and Spain.

Recruits, aged about 18 to 89 years, lived in some 25 US areas. Authors' analysis steps: The authors estimated nucleated cell counts from reference gene primer amplification. The protocol was immunoSEQ multiplex PCR, while the TCRdb copy is restricted to in-frame clones and leaves out a portion. Clone size and the V and J calls come from that table; the DNA yielded D and trimming. The sample has fewer than 200,000 clones, about 90% seen once. From germline, CDR1 is LGHNA and CDR2 YSLEER. The CDR3 runs 16 residues. J lost 0 bases, V lost 0 bases, and 4 bases had no gene match. The chain employs TRBV4-3 and TRBJ1-2; TRBD1 agrees at 7 bases. This clonotype was obtained from a human donor with acute COVID-19. The donor label of this sample is uncertain. The sequenced sample was PBMCs or T cells enriched from blood (not recorded which). CDR3 loop: CASSQDYRGANYGYTF. The CDR3 DNA reads TGCGCCAGCAGCCAAGATTACAGGGGAGCTAACTATGGCTACACCTTC.